The clone carrying this TCR beta chain was counted a few times. The sample originates from a study of blood T cell repertoires in COVID-19. About the study: Samples came from the United States, Italy and Spain, spanning acute and convalescent COVID-19.

This CDR3 is 15 amino acids long. V lost 1 base, J lost 4 bases, and 4 bases stayed unmatched. CDR1 and CDR2 from the germline V gene are SGHAT and FQNNGV. Measured with immunoSEQ multiplex PCR; TCRdb has only the in-frame clones, and not every one. The table shows 200,000 to 300,000 clones, with around four fifths occurring only once. The TCR was taken from a woman aged 55-69 years with active or convalescent COVID-19. The chain recombines TRBV11-2 with TRBJ2-1, with 7 positions matching TRBD2. Sequences were obtained from peripheral blood. DNA of the CDR3: TGTGCCAGCAGCTTAGCAGCGGGACTTTACAATGAGCAGTTCTTC. Its protein is CASSLAAGLYNEQFF. Based on the CDR3 plus reference TRBV11-2 and TRBJ2-1, the full variable domain is EAGVAQSPRYKIIEKRQSVAFWCNPISGHATLYWYQQILGQGPKLLIQFQNNGVVDDSQLPKDRFSAERLKGVDSTLKIQPAKLEDSAVYLCASSLAAGLYNEQFFGPGTRLTVL.